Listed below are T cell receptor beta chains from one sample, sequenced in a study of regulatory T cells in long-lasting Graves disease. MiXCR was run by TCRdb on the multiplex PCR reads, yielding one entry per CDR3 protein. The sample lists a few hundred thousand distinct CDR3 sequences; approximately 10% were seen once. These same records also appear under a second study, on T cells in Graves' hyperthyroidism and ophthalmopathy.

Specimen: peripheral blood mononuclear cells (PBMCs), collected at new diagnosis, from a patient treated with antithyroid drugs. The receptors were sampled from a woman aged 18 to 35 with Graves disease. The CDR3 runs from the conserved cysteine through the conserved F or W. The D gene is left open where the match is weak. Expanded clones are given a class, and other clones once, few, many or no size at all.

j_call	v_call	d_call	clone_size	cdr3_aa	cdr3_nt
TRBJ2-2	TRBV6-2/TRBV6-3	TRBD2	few	CASLTWTSGQNTGELFF	TGTGCCAGCTTGACTTGGACTAGCGGACAGAACACCGGGGAGCTGTTTTTT
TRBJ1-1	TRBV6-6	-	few	CASSYSRFVNTEAFF	TGTGCCAGCAGTTACTCGCGGTTTGTGAACACTGAAGCTTTCTTT
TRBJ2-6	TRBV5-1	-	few	CASRGASGANVLTF	TGCGCCAGCAGGGGCGCCTCGGGGGCCAACGTCCTGACTTTC
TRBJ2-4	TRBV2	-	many	CASSEGYVKNIQHF	TGTGCCAGCAGTGAGGGATATGTCAAAAACATTCAGCACTTC
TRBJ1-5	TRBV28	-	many	CASSRGLYSNQPQHF	TGTGCCAGCAGCCGTGGACTGTATAGCAATCAGCCCCAGCATTTT
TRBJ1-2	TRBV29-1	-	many	CSVEDRGLPYGYTF	TGCAGCGTTGAAGATAGGGGCTTACCCTATGGCTACACCTTC
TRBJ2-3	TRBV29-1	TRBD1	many	CSVDVRGTTDTQYF	TGCAGCGTTGATGTCAGGGGGACCACAGATACGCAGTATTTT
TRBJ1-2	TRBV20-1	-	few	CSVSPGYNYGYTF	TGCAGTGTCTCCCCAGGGTACAACTATGGCTACACCTTC
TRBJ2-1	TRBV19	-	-	CASSTGQNNEQFF	TGTGCCAGTAGTACCGGACAGAACAATGAGCAGTTCTTC
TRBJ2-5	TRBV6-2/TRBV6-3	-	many	CASSYSIAIQETQYF	TGTGCCAGCAGTTACTCGATAGCGATCCAAGAGACCCAGTACTTC
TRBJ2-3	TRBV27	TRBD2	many	CASSSLGGRIPDTQYF	TGTGCCAGCAGTTCCCTTGGCGGGAGGATCCCAGATACGCAGTATTTT
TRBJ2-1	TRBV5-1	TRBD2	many	CASSLAVVAGGPRKFF	TGCGCCAGCAGCTTGGCCGTGGTAGCGGGGGGACCTAGGAAGTTCTTC
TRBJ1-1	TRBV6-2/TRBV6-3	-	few	CAAQLPGRDTEAFF	TGTGCCGCCCAGTTACCAGGGAGGGACACTGAAGCTTTCTTT
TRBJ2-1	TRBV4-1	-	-	CASSLSGLRRGSGKVSYNEQFF	TGCGCCAGCAGCCTATCGGGTTTGAGACGGGGCTCAGGAAAGGTATCCTACAATGAGCAGTTCTTC
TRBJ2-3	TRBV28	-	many	CASSAIQGSDTQYF	TGTGCCAGCAGTGCTATACAGGGATCGGATACGCAGTATTTT
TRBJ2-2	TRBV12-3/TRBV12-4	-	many	CASSYHIGTTNTGELFF	TGTGCCAGCTCATACCACATCGGGACCACTAACACCGGGGAGCTGTTTTTT
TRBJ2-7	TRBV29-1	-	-	CSVVLYEQYF	TGCAGCGTTGTGCTCTACGAGCAGTACTTC
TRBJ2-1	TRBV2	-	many	CASSGVLAASSYNEQFF	TGTGCCAGCAGTGGGGTGTTAGCGGCGAGCTCCTACAATGAGCAGTTCTTC
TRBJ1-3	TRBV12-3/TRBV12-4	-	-	CASSLGRERDSGNTIYF	TGTGCCAGCAGTTTAGGTCGGGAACGGGACTCTGGAAACACCATATATTTT
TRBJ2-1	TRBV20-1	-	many	CSAPRLGYEQFF	TGCAGTGCTCCCCGACTAGGGTATGAGCAGTTCTTC
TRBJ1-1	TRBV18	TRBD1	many	CASSPFRDRVREAFF	TGTGCCAGCTCACCATTCCGGGACAGGGTACGTGAAGCTTTCTTT
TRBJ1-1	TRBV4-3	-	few	CASSPTGREAFF	TGCGCCAGCAGCCCAACAGGGAGAGAAGCTTTCTTT
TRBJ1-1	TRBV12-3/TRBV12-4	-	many	CASSLVPLGGTTEAFF	TGTGCCAGCAGTCTGGTTCCACTAGGGGGGACCACTGAAGCTTTCTTT
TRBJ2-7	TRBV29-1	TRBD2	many	CSVTTSGTVSSYEQYF	TGCAGCGTTACGACTAGCGGGACGGTTAGCTCCTACGAGCAGTACTTC
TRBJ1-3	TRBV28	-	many	CASSPSDSRPNTIYF	TGTGCCAGCAGTCCCTCAGACAGCCGTCCAAACACCATATATTTT
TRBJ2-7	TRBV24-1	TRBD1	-	CATSDPGQGVDEQYF	TGTGCCACCAGTGATCCCGGACAGGGTGTCGACGAGCAGTACTTC
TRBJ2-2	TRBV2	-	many	CASSNRLTTGELFF	TGTGCCAGCAGTAACAGGCTGACCACCGGGGAGCTGTTTTTT
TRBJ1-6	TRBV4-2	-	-	CASSQDRLAGNSPLHF	TGTGCCAGCAGCCAAGATAGGCTGGCAGGGAATTCACCCCTCCACTTT
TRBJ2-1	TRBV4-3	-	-	CASSQGPGLHGGEQFF	TGCGCCAGCAGCCAAGGCCCGGGACTCCATGGCGGTGAGCAGTTCTTC
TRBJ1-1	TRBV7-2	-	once	CASSTRDKTLNTEAFF	TGTGCCAGCAGCACCAGGGACAAGACTTTGAACACTGAAGCTTTCTTT
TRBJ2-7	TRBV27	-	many	CASSLSQGAHYEQYF	TGTGCCAGCAGTTTATCCCAAGGAGCTCACTACGAGCAGTACTTC
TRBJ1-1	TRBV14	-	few	CASSRLRGNVIEAFF	TGTGCCAGCAGCCGGTTGCGGGGGAATGTTATTGAAGCTTTCTTT
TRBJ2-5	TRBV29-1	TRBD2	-	CSVEEWASGSQETQYF	TGCAGCGTTGAAGAATGGGCTAGCGGGTCCCAAGAGACCCAGTACTTC
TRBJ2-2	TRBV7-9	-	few	CAGSLFFRVGSGELFF	TGTGCCGGCAGCTTATTTTTCAGGGTGGGGTCCGGGGAGCTGTTTTTT
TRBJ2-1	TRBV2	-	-	CASSRRGPLYNEQFF	TGTGCCAGCAGTAGGAGAGGACCCCTCTACAATGAGCAGTTCTTC
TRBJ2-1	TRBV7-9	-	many	CALRDSDNEQFF	TGTGCCCTACGGGACTCAGATAATGAGCAGTTCTTC
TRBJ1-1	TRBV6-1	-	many	CASNFGAEAFF	TGTGCCAGCAATTTCGGGGCAGAAGCTTTCTTT
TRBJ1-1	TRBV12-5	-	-	CASGLRGVGTEAFF	TGTGCTAGTGGTTTGAGGGGGGTGGGCACTGAAGCTTTCTTT
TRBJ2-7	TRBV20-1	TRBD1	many	CSASGQGAYEQYF	TGCAGTGCTAGTGGACAGGGGGCTTACGAGCAGTACTTC
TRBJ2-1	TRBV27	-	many	CASSYTGLYPYNEQFF	TGTGCCAGCAGCTATACGGGACTCTACCCTTACAATGAGCAGTTCTTC
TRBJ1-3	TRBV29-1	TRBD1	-	CSATGTVGNTIYF	TGCAGCGCCACCGGGACAGTCGGAAACACCATATATTTT
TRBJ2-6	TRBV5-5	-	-	CASSLMEARSIPSGANVLTF	TGTGCCAGCAGCTTGATGGAGGCTAGATCGATCCCTTCTGGGGCCAACGTCCTGACTTTC